The 10 T cell receptor beta chains below all came from one sample that was sequenced in a study of cytomegalovirus exposure and HLA in healthy donors. Data came from immunoSEQ multiplex PCR; TCRdb stores just in-frame clones and leaves some out. This sample has around 250,000 clones, with roughly 90% found just once. The sequenced sample was PBMCs. The receptor source for this set is a woman under 30 in good health and CMV-seronegative.

CDR3 loop: CATPGSRETQYF. CDR3 DNA sequence: TGTGCCACACCGGGGTCTAGGGAGACCCAGTACTTC. The chain recombines TRBV21-1 with TRBJ2-5; the D call in the table, TRBD2, was not verified against the DNA. TRBV21-1 is designated a pseudogene. This CDR3 has 12 amino acids.

This clone has only one observation. The genes are TRBV5-1 and TRBJ1-4; a weak D match, TRBD1 (6 bases). V gave up 1 base and J gave up 6 bases, with 7 bases separating them. The CDR3 extends over 13 amino acids. Germline V gives CDR1 SGHRS, CDR2 YFSETQ. For the CDR3, the DNA is TGCGCCAGCAGCTTGTCAGGGGATGAAAAACTGTTTTTT. Amino acid sequence: CASSLSGDEKLFF.

V gene TRBV5-8 combines with J gene TRBJ2-7; 8 bases line up with TRBD2. Germline V gene lookup returns CDR1 SGHTS and CDR2 YDEGEE. This CDR3 spans 14 amino acids. Trimming at V came to 3 bases and at J to 4 bases, leaving 6 bases not matched to a gene. The CDR3: CASSWASGWYEQYF. CDR3 sequence (DNA): TGTGCCAGCAGCTGGGCTAGCGGGTGGTACGAGCAGTACTTC.

The gene calls are TRBV5-6 and TRBJ2-7; D perhaps matches TRBD1 (5 bases). Germline assignment: CDR1 SGHDT and CDR2 YYEEEE. There are 14 residues in the CDR3. V was pared by 2 bases and J by 5 bases, with 14 bases between. The DNA of the CDR3 is TGTGCCAGCAGCTTCGGGTCAGGGTCGGACGAGCAGTACTTC. Its translation: CASSFGSGSDEQYF.

This CDR3 is CASSPTGVWGDTQYF. Here the CDR3 DNA reads TGTGCCAGCAGCCCGACAGGGGTATGGGGAGATACGCAGTATTTT. The chain has TRBV7-2 and TRBJ2-3, with 8 nucleotides matching TRBD1. There are 15 residues in the CDR3. The ends lost 5 bases at V and 5 bases at J; junction bases unmatched: 9. The germline V gene encodes CDR1 SGHTA and CDR2 FQGNSA.

In nucleotides, the CDR3 is TGTGCCAGCAGCCAAGACGCTCCTGAGAAGGGCGGCAGCGGGCCCCACCTTAGCTATGGCTACACCTTC. It specifies CASSQDAPEKGGSGPHLSYGYTF. The chain employs TRBV14 and TRBJ1-2; D gene unclear. Trimming took 0 bases from V and 4 from J, leaving 36 bases between them. Germline CDR1 is SGHDN and CDR2 is FVKESK. The CDR3 length is 23 residues.

The V call is TRBV7-9, the J call TRBJ2-3, with a weak D call TRBD2 (5 bases). V lost 3 bases, J lost 8 bases, and 9 bases lay in between. The CDR3 contains 12 residues. The germline V gene encodes CDR1 SEHNR and CDR2 FQNEAQ (reference sequence). CDR3 sequence (DNA): TGTGCCAGCAGCTTCGGGGTCGGTACGCAGTATTTT. This gives the protein CASSFGVGTQYF.

The V gene is TRBV7-8, the J gene TRBJ2-7, with 10 bases aligning to TRBD1. The CDR3 contains 13 residues. The V gene's germline CDR1 is SGHVS and CDR2 FQNEAQ. Unmatched junction bases numbered 5, after V lost 7 bases and J lost 5 bases. CDR3 loop: CASNTDRGDEQYF. CDR3 coding DNA: TGTGCCAGCAACACGGACAGGGGGGACGAGCAGTACTTC.

The chain links TRBV4-1 to TRBJ2-1, with TRBD2 matching over 15 bases. CDR1 and CDR2 from the germline V gene are MGHRA and YSYEKL. The CDR3 runs to 18 residues. The junction had 3 bases not matched to a gene; V was cut back by 3 bases and J by 0 bases. CDR3 protein: CASSQGLAGGGSYNEQFF. DNA for the CDR3: TGCGCCAGCAGCCAGGGACTAGCGGGGGGCGGCTCCTACAATGAGCAGTTCTTC.

J is TRBJ2-3 and V is TRBV5-1, with unresolved D. The CDR3 spans 11 residues. The germline V and J ends were trimmed by 4 bases and 5 bases, with 5 bases remaining between them. Germline V CDR1 and CDR2: SGHRS, YFSETQ. In nucleotides, the CDR3 is TGCGCCAGCAGCGTACAAGATACGCAGTATTTT. Amino acid sequence: CASSVQDTQYF.